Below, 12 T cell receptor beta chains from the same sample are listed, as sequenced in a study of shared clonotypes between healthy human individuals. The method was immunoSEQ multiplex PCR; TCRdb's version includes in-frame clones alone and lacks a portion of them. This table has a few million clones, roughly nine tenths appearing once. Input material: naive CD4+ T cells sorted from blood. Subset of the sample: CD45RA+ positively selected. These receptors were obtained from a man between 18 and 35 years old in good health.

Here the CDR3 DNA reads TGTGCCAGCAGCTTGTCGGCAGGGGAGAATTCACCCCTCCACTTT. Encoded protein: CASSLSAGENSPLHF. The chain combines TRBV5-4 with TRBJ1-6; tentatively, D is TRBD1 (6 bases). CDR3 length: 15 residues. The V end lost 1 base, the J end lost 7 bases, and 12 bases lay between the germline ends. Germline V gene sequence: CDR1 SGHNT, CDR2 YYREEE (reference sequence).

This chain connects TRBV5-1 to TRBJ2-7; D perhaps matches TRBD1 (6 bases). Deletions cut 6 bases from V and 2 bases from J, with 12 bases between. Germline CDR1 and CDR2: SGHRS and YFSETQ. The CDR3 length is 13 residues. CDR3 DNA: TGCGCCAGCACGACAGGCGGTACCTACGAGCAGTACTTC. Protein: CASTTGGTYEQYF.

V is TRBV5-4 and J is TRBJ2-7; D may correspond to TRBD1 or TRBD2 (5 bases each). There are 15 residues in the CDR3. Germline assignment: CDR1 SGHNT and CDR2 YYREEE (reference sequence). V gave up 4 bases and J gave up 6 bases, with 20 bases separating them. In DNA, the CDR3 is TGTGCCAGCAGCCGTCCCGGGGCCAAAGGGGTCGAGCAGTACTTC. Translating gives CASSRPGAKGVEQYF.

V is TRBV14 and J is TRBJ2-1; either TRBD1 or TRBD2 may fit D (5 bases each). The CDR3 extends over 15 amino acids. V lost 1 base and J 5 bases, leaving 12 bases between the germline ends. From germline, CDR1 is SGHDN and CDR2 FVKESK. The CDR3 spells CASSQGGTVDNEQFF. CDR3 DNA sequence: TGTGCCAGCAGCCAAGGGGGGACGGTAGACAATGAGCAGTTCTTC.

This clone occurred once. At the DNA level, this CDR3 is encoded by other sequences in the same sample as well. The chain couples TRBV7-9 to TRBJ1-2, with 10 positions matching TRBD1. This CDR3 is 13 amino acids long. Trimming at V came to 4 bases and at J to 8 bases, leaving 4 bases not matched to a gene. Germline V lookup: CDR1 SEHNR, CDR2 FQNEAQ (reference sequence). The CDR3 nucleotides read TGTGCCAGCAGCTGGGGGACAGGGGACGGCTACACCTTC. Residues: CASSWGTGDGYTF. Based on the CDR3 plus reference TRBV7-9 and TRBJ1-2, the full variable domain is DTGVSQNPRHKITKRGQNVTFRCDPISEHNRLYWYRQTLGQGPEFLTYFQNEAQLEKSRLLSDRFSAERPKGSFSTLEIQRTEQGDSAMYLCASSWGTGDGYTFGSGTRLTVV.

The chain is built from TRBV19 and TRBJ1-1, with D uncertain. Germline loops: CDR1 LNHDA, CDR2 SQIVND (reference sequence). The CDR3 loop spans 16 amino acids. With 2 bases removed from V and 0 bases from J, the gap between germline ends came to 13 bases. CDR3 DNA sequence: TGTGCCAGTAGTATATTAACGACGAACATGAACACTGAAGCTTTCTTT. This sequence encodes CASSILTTNMNTEAFF.

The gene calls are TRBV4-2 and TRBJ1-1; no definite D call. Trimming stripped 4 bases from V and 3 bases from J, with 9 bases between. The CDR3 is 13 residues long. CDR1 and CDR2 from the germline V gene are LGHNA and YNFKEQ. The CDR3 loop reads CASSRETYTEAFF. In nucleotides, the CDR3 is TGTGCCAGCAGCCGTGAGACCTACACTGAAGCTTTCTTT.

CDR3: CASREGRGPYEQYF. CDR3 bases: TGCGCCAGCAGGGAGGGGCGGGGCCCCTACGAGCAGTACTTC. The chain combines TRBV10-2 with TRBJ2-7; D may be TRBD2 (6 bases). Deletions cut 6 bases from V and 2 bases from J, with 14 bases between. The CDR3 sequence is 14 residues long. CDR1 WSHSY and CDR2 SAAADI come from the germline V gene.

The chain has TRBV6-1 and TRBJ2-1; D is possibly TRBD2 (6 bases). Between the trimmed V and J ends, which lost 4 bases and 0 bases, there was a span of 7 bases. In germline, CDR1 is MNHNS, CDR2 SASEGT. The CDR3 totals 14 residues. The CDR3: CASSVGSSYNEQFF. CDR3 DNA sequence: TGTGCCAGCAGTGTCGGGAGCTCCTACAATGAGCAGTTCTTC.

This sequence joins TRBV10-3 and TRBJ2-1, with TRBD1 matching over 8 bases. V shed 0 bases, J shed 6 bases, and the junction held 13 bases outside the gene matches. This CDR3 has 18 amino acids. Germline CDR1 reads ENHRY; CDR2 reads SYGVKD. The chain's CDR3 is CAISESDGQGHLGNEQFF. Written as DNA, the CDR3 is TGTGCCATCAGTGAGTCCGACGGACAGGGACATTTGGGCAATGAGCAGTTCTTC.

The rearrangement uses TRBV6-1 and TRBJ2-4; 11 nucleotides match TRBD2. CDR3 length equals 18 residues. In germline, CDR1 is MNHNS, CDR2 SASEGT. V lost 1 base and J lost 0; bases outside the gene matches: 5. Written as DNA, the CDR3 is TGTGCCAGCAGTGAAGGAACTAGCGGGAGCCCAGCCAAAAACATTCAGTACTTC. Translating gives CASSEGTSGSPAKNIQYF.

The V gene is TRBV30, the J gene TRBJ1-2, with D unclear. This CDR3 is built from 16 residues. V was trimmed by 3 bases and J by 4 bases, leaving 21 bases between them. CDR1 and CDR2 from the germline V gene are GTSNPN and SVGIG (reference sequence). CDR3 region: CAWRRTGGQKVYGYTF. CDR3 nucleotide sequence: TGTGCCTGGAGGCGAACGGGAGGTCAGAAAGTCTATGGCTACACCTTC.